This entry lists 26 T cell receptor beta chains sequenced from one sample in a study of blood T cells in healthy people across ages. Alongside a J-beta primer mix, a sample-barcoded 5' primer served in a second PCR lasting about 7 to 11 cycles. Each CDR3 protein gets one entry after TCRdb re-called the 5' RACE reads with MiXCR. The sample consists of 800,000 or so distinct CDR3 sequences, approximately 25% of them appearing once. The data also belong to a second study, concerning T cells of mothers and their children.

Sequencing was done on a sample of blood. The receptors derive from a boy between 5 and 17 years old in good health.

The CDR3 reads CASSSQGTPQTTYEQYF. The CDR3 DNA reads TGTGCCAGCAGCTCACAAGGGACTCCACAAACTACCTACGAGCAGTACTTC. This chain uses TRBV5-5 with TRBJ2-5; weak D call: TRBD2 (6 bases). Matching the DNA end better, TRBJ2-7 makes the J call doubtful. This CDR3 has 17 amino acids. The V gene's germline CDR1 is SGHKS and CDR2 YYEKEE (reference sequence).

CDR3: CSARDDGNSYGYTF. The CDR3, as DNA: TGCAGTGCTAGAGATGACGGGAATAGCTATGGCTACACCTTC. This chain joins TRBV20-1 and TRBJ1-2; D is unclear. Germline V lookup: CDR1 DFQATT, CDR2 SNEGSKA (reference sequence). CDR3 length: 14 amino acids. V lost 0 bases, J lost 4 bases, and 12 bases lay in between.

This sequence joins TRBV6-4 and TRBJ2-1; perhaps TRBD2 as D (6 bases). From germline, CDR1 is MRHNA and CDR2 SNTAGT. The CDR3 spans 16 residues. V was pared by 0 bases and J by 3 bases, with 12 bases between. The CDR3, as DNA: TGTGCCAGCAGTGACTCGGAGGGCTTTAACTACAATGAGCAGTTCTTC. Its protein product is CASSDSEGFNYNEQFF.

The chain links TRBV7-3 to TRBJ2-5; TRBD1 matches 9 bases. V lost 8 bases and J lost 5; bases outside the gene matches: 6. This CDR3 is 13 amino acids long. Germline V gene lookup returns CDR1 SGHTA and CDR2 FQGTGA. In nucleotides, the CDR3 is TGTGCCAGCGGGACAGGGTCGTCGGAGACCCAGTACTTC. Protein product: CASGTGSSETQYF. Together with reference TRBV7-3 and TRBJ2-5, the CDR3 gives the full variable domain: GAGVSQTPSNKVTEKGKYVELRCDPISGHTALYWYRQSLGQGPEFLIYFQGTGAADDSGLPNDRFFAVRPEGSVSTLKIQRTERGDSAVYLCASGTGSSETQYFGPGTRLLVL.

This clonotype was detected a few times. The chain links TRBV27 to TRBJ2-1; 14 nucleotides match TRBD2. CDR3 size: 17 residues. From germline, CDR1 is MNHEY and CDR2 SMNVEV (reference sequence). V gave up 2 bases and J gave up 4 bases; unmatched junction bases: 4. The CDR3 sequence is CASSLGTSGGYYNEQFF. The CDR3 DNA reads TGTGCCAGCAGTTTAGGGACTAGCGGGGGATATTACAATGAGCAGTTCTTC.

The rearrangement uses TRBV20-1 and TRBJ2-7; TRBD1 might be the D (5 bases). CDR1 is DFQATT and CDR2 is SNEGSKA in the germline V gene (reference sequence). V was trimmed by 6 bases and J by 6 bases, leaving 18 bases between them. The CDR3 loop spans 13 amino acids. The CDR3 region is CSAEDGWGLEQYF. DNA of the CDR3: TGCAGTGCAGAGGACGGTTGGGGCCTCGAGCAGTACTTC.

This chain links TRBV5-5 with TRBJ2-1; 7 positions match TRBD2. Germline assignment: CDR1 SGHKS and CDR2 YYEKEE (reference sequence). Germline trimming cut 4 bases from V and 3 bases from J; bases unmatched to any gene: 4. The CDR3 is made up of 14 amino acids. Here the CDR3 DNA reads TGTGCCAGCAGCGAAGCGGGGCTCTACAATGAGCAGTTCTTC. Amino acid sequence: CASSEAGLYNEQFF.

This clonotype was counted between two and nine times. At one end the junction does not follow the germline gene, possibly because of a read error. The rearrangement joins TRBV5-1 to TRBJ2-7; 7 bases line up with TRBD1. The V gene's germline CDR1 is SGHRS and CDR2 YFSETQ. CDR3 length equals 13 residues. CDR3 loop: CGSSLAGGYEQYF. CDR3 bases: TGCGGCAGCAGCTTGGCAGGGGGCTACGAGCAGTACTTC. The full variable domain, rest sourced from reference TRBV5-1 and TRBJ2-7, is KAGVTQTPRYLIKTRGQQVTLSCSPISGHRSVSWYQQTPGQGLQFLFEYFSETQRNKGNFPGRFSGRQFSNSRSEMNVSTLELGDSALYLCGSSLAGGYEQYFGPGTRLTVT.

Here the CDR3 reads CASSDLHSNQPQHF. The DNA of the CDR3 is TGTGCCAGCAGTGACTTACATTCCAATCAGCCCCAGCATTTT. The V gene is TRBV2, the J gene TRBJ1-5; the D is unclear. The CDR3 is made up of 14 amino acids. CDR1 is SNHLY, CDR2 FYNNEI, per germline. V was pared by 3 bases and J by 3 bases, with 9 bases between.

This clonotype has more than one count but fewer than ten. The CDR3 reads CASSSARGSTNEKLFF. DNA for the CDR3: TGTGCCAGCAGTTCCGCCCGGGGCTCAACTAATGAAAAACTGTTTTTT. The rearrangement joins TRBV28 to TRBJ1-4, with D perhaps TRBD1 (5 bases). CDR1 is MDHEN and CDR2 is SYDVKM in the germline V gene. The CDR3 runs 16 residues. V gave up 4 bases and J gave up 0 bases, with 12 bases separating them.

This chain links TRBV24-1 with TRBJ2-1; D remains unclear. Trimming left V 5 bases short and J 7 bases short, with 14 bases between. The CDR3 is 14 residues long. CDR1 and CDR2 (germline): KGHDR, SFDVKD. The CDR3 spells CATSGTDKWNEQFF. CDR3 bases: TGTGCCACCAGTGGTACGGATAAGTGGAATGAGCAGTTCTTC.

This clonotype was counted between two and nine times. The J gene is TRBJ2-1, the V gene TRBV7-3; the match to TRBD2 covers 9 bases. The germline gives CDR1 SGHTA, CDR2 FQGTGA. There are 15 residues in the CDR3. V gave up 5 bases and J gave up 4 bases; unmatched junction bases: 6. The chain's CDR3 is CASSIGTSRYNEQFF. CDR3 nucleotides: TGTGCCAGCAGCATAGGGACTAGCAGATACAATGAGCAGTTCTTC.

This clonotype came up a few times. One end of the junction fails to match germline, which may point to a read error. The gene calls are TRBV7-3 and TRBJ2-5; 7 nucleotides agree with TRBD2. From germline, CDR1 is SGHTA and CDR2 FQGTGA. The CDR3 sequence is 13 residues long. This CDR3 is CARSPGRESPRYF. The CDR3 nucleotides read TGTGCCCGCAGCCCGGGGCGGGAGTCGCCGCGGTACTTC.

In its sample, this clonotype was seen a few times. The chain combines TRBV11-1 with TRBJ2-5; no firm D call. Trimming left V 2 bases short and J 5 bases short, with 21 bases between. Per the germline V gene, CDR1 is SGHAT and CDR2 is FQDESV (reference sequence). The CDR3 loop spans 17 amino acids. The CDR3 protein is CASSLWAISNRLETQYF. The CDR3 DNA reads as TGTGCCAGCAGCTTATGGGCCATTTCTAACCGTCTGGAGACCCAGTACTTC.

The V and J genes are TRBV19 and TRBJ2-1; 8 bases fit TRBD1. J gave up 1 base and V 7 bases, and 6 bases lay outside the gene matches. The CDR3 has 15 residues. Per germline, CDR1 LNHDA and CDR2 SQIVND (reference sequence). The CDR3 spells CASTLGQASYNEQFF. CDR3 bases: TGTGCCAGTACCCTGGGACAGGCGTCCTACAATGAGCAGTTCTTC.

V and J are TRBV6-2 or TRBV6-3 and TRBJ1-5; D not certain. With 2 bases removed from V and 5 bases from J, the gap between germline ends came to 7 bases. This CDR3 region has 13 residues. Germline CDR1 and CDR2: MNHEY and SVGEGT. The CDR3 is CASSYVPDQPQHF. Written as DNA, the CDR3 is TGTGCCAGCAGTTACGTACCCGATCAGCCCCAGCATTTT.

There are a few counts of this clonotype. The rearrangement uses TRBV29-1 and TRBJ2-5, with 9 nucleotides matching TRBD1. V lost 7 bases to trimming and J lost 6 bases; unmatched junction nucleotides: 6. This CDR3 contains 12 residues. The germline V gene has CDR1 SQVTM and CDR2 ANQGSEA. This CDR3 reads CSAGTGIQTQYF. The CDR3 nucleotides are TGCAGCGCCGGGACAGGGATCCAGACCCAGTACTTC. The full variable domain, with the rest looked up from reference TRBV29-1 and TRBJ2-5, is SAVISQKPSRDICQRGTSLTIQCQVDSQVTMMFWYRQQPGQSLTLIATANQGSEATYESGFVIDKFPISRPNLTFSTLTVSNMSPEDSSIYLCSAGTGIQTQYFGPGTRLLVL.

The genes are TRBV3-1 and TRBJ2-5; no firm D call. Per the germline V gene, CDR1 is LGHDT and CDR2 is YNNKEL (reference sequence). The CDR3 length is 11 residues. Deletions cut 0 bases from V and 10 bases from J, with 6 bases between. This chain's CDR3 is CASSQDVDQYF. The CDR3 DNA sequence: TGTGCCAGCAGCCAAGATGTGGACCAGTACTTC.

CDR3 loop: CASSFPSGRIKGDEQFF. CDR3 DNA: TGTGCCAGCAGCTTTCCTAGCGGGAGAATTAAGGGGGACGAGCAGTTCTTC. The chain links TRBV7-8 to TRBJ2-1, with TRBD2 identical over 10 bases. Trimming cost V 3 bases and J 10 bases; bases outside gene matches: 15. The CDR3 sequence is 17 residues long. CDR1 and CDR2 from the germline V gene are SGHVS and FQNEAQ.

This rearrangement joins TRBV7-6 to TRBJ2-5; 7 bases align to TRBD1. The V segment lost 6 bases and the J segment 0 bases; nucleotides outside the gene matches: 22. CDR3 length equals 20 residues. CDR1 is SGHVS and CDR2 is FNYEAQ in the germline V gene. The CDR3 nucleotides are TGTGCCAGCAGGAATAAAGGGGAAGTCGAGGGGGCCCCGTACCAAGAGACCCAGTACTTC. It specifies CASRNKGEVEGAPYQETQYF.

This clonotype was counted only a few times. The CDR3 region is CASSVGDSWGTYEQYF. The CDR3 DNA reads TGTGCCAGCAGCGTAGGGGACTCATGGGGGACCTACGAGCAGTACTTC. The genes are TRBV9 and TRBJ2-7; tentative D call: TRBD2 (6 bases). Trimming took 0 bases from V and 2 from J, leaving 15 bases between them. The CDR3 spans 16 residues. CDR1 is SGDLS and CDR2 is YYNGEE in the germline V gene.

This clonotype was found a few times. This CDR3 is CASSLVTGGSYNEQFF. The CDR3, as DNA: TGTGCCAGCAGCTTAGTAACGGGGGGCTCCTACAATGAGCAGTTCTTC. The rearrangement uses TRBV7-2 and TRBJ2-1; 7 bases line up with TRBD2. In germline, CDR1 is SGHTA, CDR2 FQGNSA. The CDR3 spans 16 residues. J lost 0 bases, V lost 1 base, and 3 bases had no gene match.

This clonotype was detected only a few times. The genes are TRBV20-1 and TRBJ2-5; TRBD2 aligns across 7 bases. The J call is uncertain, as TRBJ2-7 better fits the DNA end. The CDR3 extends over 14 amino acids. Germline V gene data show CDR1 as DFQATT and CDR2 as SNEGSKA (reference sequence). CDR3 amino acids: CSASKREGSYEQYF. In nucleotides, the CDR3 is TGCAGTGCTAGTAAAAGGGAGGGTTCCTACGAGCAGTACTTC.

This chain links TRBV9 with TRBJ1-2; possible D gene TRBD1, 5 bases. Per the germline V gene, CDR1 is SGDLS and CDR2 is YYNGEE. Trimming removed 4 bases at V and 1 base at J, with 14 bases between. The CDR3 is made up of 15 amino acids. This CDR3 reads CASSPLGGVNYGYTF. The DNA for the CDR3 is TGTGCCAGCAGCCCCCTCGGAGGGGTTAACTATGGCTACACCTTC.

The chain couples TRBV29-1 to TRBJ2-7; 9 bases fit TRBD2. Losses at the gene ends were 4 bases for V and 2 bases for J; bases not matched to a gene: 9. Germline V gene data show CDR1 as SQVTM and CDR2 as ANQGSEA. The CDR3 has 15 residues. CDR3 protein: CSVVFGLAGTYEQYF. The CDR3 DNA reads TGCAGCGTTGTATTTGGGCTAGCGGGAACCTACGAGCAGTACTTC.

This clonotype was found a few times. This chain links TRBV29-1 with TRBJ2-5; D ambiguous. The CDR3 covers 13 residues. Germline V gives CDR1 SQVTM, CDR2 ANQGSEA. V shed 6 bases and J shed 0 bases, with 11 bases lying between them. The DNA of the CDR3 is TGCAGCGTCGACACAGAGTACCAAGAGACCCAGTACTTC. The encoded protein is CSVDTEYQETQYF.